Listed here are 28 T cell receptor beta chains from one sample, sequenced in a study of spatial heterogeneity in lung cancer. The time point is: sample taken at primary tumor resection. Unsorted whole RNA from tumor, nontumor lung or frozen PBMC underwent sequencing. TCRdb re-called the 5' RACE reads with MiXCR, one entry per CDR3 protein. This table holds some 70,000 distinct CDR3 sequences, about 14% found once. Sequencing was performed on PBMCs, taken at surgery. These receptors were taken from a male donor with early-stage non-small cell lung cancer.

This clonotype was recorded a few times. V gene TRBV27 combines with J gene TRBJ1-6, with D uncertain. The CDR3 totals 18 residues. Germline V lookup: CDR1 MNHEY, CDR2 SMNVEV (reference sequence). The V end was cut by 7 bases, the J end by 7 bases, with 26 bases between. CDR3 coding DNA: TGTGCCAGCACCCAAGGGTACCGGACCTTCCGTGGGAATTCACCCCTCCACTTT. Amino acid sequence: CASTQGYRTFRGNSPLHF.

The chain is built from TRBV4-1 and TRBJ2-3; 8 bases map to TRBD2. CDR3 length: 16 amino acids. Germline V gives CDR1 MGHRA, CDR2 YSYEKL. The ends lost 3 bases at V and 4 bases at J; junction bases unmatched: 9. This CDR3 is CASSHSAGVGADTQYF. In DNA, the CDR3 is TGCGCCAGCAGCCACTCAGCGGGAGTAGGGGCAGATACGCAGTATTTT.

This chain links TRBV19 with TRBJ1-2; possibly TRBD1 for D (6 bases). The V gene lost 8 bases and the J gene lost 6 bases, with 19 bases spanning the gap. The V gene's germline CDR1 is LNHDA and CDR2 SQIVND (reference sequence). This CDR3 contains 14 residues. CDR3 bases: TGTGCCAGTCTCGAGTGGGGGGCGAATGATGGCTACACCTTC. It specifies CASLEWGANDGYTF.

As regards this clonotype: Mismatch with germline at one junction end may stem from a read error. The V and J genes are TRBV29-1 and TRBJ1-1, with D unclear. The germline gives CDR1 SQVTM, CDR2 ANQGSEA. CDR3 length equals 10 residues. CDR3 DNA: TGCAGCGGAATGAAGACTGAAGCTTTCTTT. It translates to CSGMKTEAFF.

As for this clonotype: A much larger clonotype is one base distant, so this may be a read error. The chain carries TRBV5-1 and TRBJ1-5, with TRBD1 matching 7 bases. The germline CDR1 and CDR2 sequences are SGHRS and YFSETQ. The CDR3 spans 14 residues. With V trimmed by 2 bases and J by 2 bases, 1 base remained unmatched. The CDR3 reads CASSFTGGNQPQHF. The CDR3, as DNA: TGCGCCAGCAGCTTCACAGGGGGCAATCAGCCCCAGCATTTT.

Many counts were recorded for this clonotype. The chain joins TRBV4-3 to TRBJ1-3; D is undetermined. The germline gives CDR1 LGHNA, CDR2 YSLEER. There are 15 residues in the CDR3. Between the trimmed V and J ends, which lost 1 base and 1 base, there was a span of 8 bases. In DNA, the CDR3 is TGCGCCAGCAGCCAAGGGCGCGGATCTGGAAACACCATATATTTT. This gives the protein CASSQGRGSGNTIYF.

The chain uses TRBV9 and TRBJ1-2; 7 bases line up with TRBD1. The CDR3 is made up of 15 amino acids. Germline V gene sequence: CDR1 SGDLS, CDR2 YYNGEE. The ends lost 0 bases at V and 6 bases at J; junction bases unmatched: 8. The chain's CDR3 is CASSVAPQGQNGYTF. In nucleotides, the CDR3 is TGTGCCAGCAGCGTAGCTCCACAGGGGCAAAATGGCTACACCTTC.

The chain uses TRBV12-3 or TRBV12-4 and TRBJ1-1, with TRBD1 as a possible D gene (5 bases). This CDR3 is built from 14 residues. V was trimmed by 8 bases and J by 0 bases, leaving 13 bases between them. CDR3 amino acids: CASGGGEMNTEAFF. The CDR3 nucleotides are TGTGCCAGCGGGGGAGGGGAGATGAACACTGAAGCTTTCTTT.

The table lists this clonotype with many counts. This chain uses TRBV6-5 with TRBJ2-5; D may match TRBD1 or TRBD2 (5 bases each). CDR1 and CDR2 from the germline V gene are MNHEY and SVGAGI. The CDR3 is 16 amino acids. V was clipped by 5 bases and J by 1 base, with 17 bases between them. The CDR3 DNA is TGTGCCAGCAGTACTGTGGGGGAGCTCCCCCAAGAGACCCAGTACTTC. Translating it yields CASSTVGELPQETQYF.

This clonotype was seen a single time. A much larger clone lies one base from this, so it may be a read error. The V gene is TRBV7-8, the J gene TRBJ1-2, with a weak D call TRBD1 (5 bases). Germline CDR1 is SGHVS and CDR2 is FQNEAQ. The CDR3 consists of 15 residues. The CDR3 bases are TGTGCCAGCAGCCCAGAGCGGGGGTGGAGATATGGCCACACCTTC. Its protein is CASSPERGWRYGHTF.

This clonotype was detected a few times. This rearrangement joins TRBV5-1 to TRBJ2-2, with 7 bases lining up with TRBD2. The CDR3 covers 14 residues. Trimming at V came to 6 bases and at J to 5 bases, leaving 7 bases not matched to a gene. The germline CDR1 and CDR2 sequences are SGHRS and YFSETQ. This chain's CDR3 is CASTPTSWTGELFF. The CDR3 bases are TGCGCCAGCACCCCGACTAGCTGGACCGGGGAGCTGTTTTTT. The complete variable domain, with remaining parts taken from reference TRBV5-1 and TRBJ2-2, reads KAGVTQTPRYLIKTRGQQVTLSCSPISGHRSVSWYQQTPGQGLQFLFEYFSETQRNKGNFPGRFSGRQFSNSRSEMNVSTLELGDSALYLCASTPTSWTGELFFGEGSRLTVL.

This clonotype occurred a few times. V gene TRBV6-2 or TRBV6-3 combines with J gene TRBJ1-5; TRBD1 matches at 10 bases. V dropped 6 bases and J dropped 6; count of bases not matched to a gene: 5. This CDR3 is 14 amino acids long. The germline V gene has CDR1 MNHEY and CDR2 SVGEGT. The CDR3 DNA follows: TGTGCCAGCAGGGATGACAGGGGGCCTCAGCCCCAGCATTTT. Translated, it gives CASRDDRGPQPQHF.

The genes are TRBV5-6 and TRBJ2-1; weak D call: TRBD2 (5 bases). The germline V gene encodes CDR1 SGHDT and CDR2 YYEEEE. V was clipped by 2 bases and J by 4 bases, with 10 bases between them. The CDR3 totals 14 residues. The CDR3 DNA is TGTGCCAGCAGCTTAGGCGAGCGGTACAATGAGCAGTTCTTC. Amino acids: CASSLGERYNEQFF.

The CDR3 sequence is CAWAGTGNQPQHF. The CDR3 nucleotides are TGTGCCTGGGCCGGGACAGGAAATCAGCCCCAGCATTTT. This sequence joins TRBV30 and TRBJ1-5, with 8 nucleotides matching TRBD1. V lost 5 bases and J lost 4; bases outside the gene matches: 4. The germline CDR1 and CDR2 sequences are GTSNPN and SVGIG (reference sequence). The CDR3 is 13 residues long.

A few counts support this clonotype. V usage is TRBV4-1 and J usage is TRBJ2-7; 7 bases agree with TRBD2. Trimming took 3 bases from V and 4 from J; bases not matched to a gene: 3. The CDR3 length is 13 residues. Germline CDR1 and CDR2: MGHRA and YSYEKL. CDR3 residues: CASSHASGYEQYF. Here the CDR3 DNA reads TGCGCCAGCAGCCACGCTAGCGGTTACGAGCAGTACTTC.

The chain joins TRBV7-7 to TRBJ2-7; D not certain. There are 13 residues in the CDR3. V was clipped by 5 bases and J by 7 bases, with 15 bases between them. CDR1 is SSHAT and CDR2 is FNYEAQ in the germline V gene (reference sequence). CDR3 amino acids: CASSTRPSMEQYF. The CDR3 DNA follows: TGTGCCAGCAGCACCCGACCGTCGATGGAGCAGTACTTC.

This chain links TRBV3-1 with TRBJ1-3; 7 positions match TRBD1. Germline CDR1 LGHDT, CDR2 YNNKEL (reference sequence). This CDR3 has 16 residues. V lost 2 bases, J lost 4 bases, and 8 bases stayed unmatched. CDR3: CASSQNPTGPGNTIYF. The CDR3, as DNA: TGTGCCAGCAGCCAAAACCCGACAGGGCCAGGAAACACCATATATTTT.

The rearrangement links TRBV6-2 or TRBV6-3 to TRBJ2-4; 9 nucleotides line up with TRBD1. The CDR3 extends over 16 amino acids. CDR1 and CDR2 (germline): MNHEY, SVGEGT. V was clipped by 2 bases and J by 6 bases; unmatched bases: 8. This CDR3 is CASSYGGQGGRNIQYF. In DNA, the CDR3 is TGTGCCAGCAGTTACGGGGGACAGGGCGGGAGAAACATTCAGTACTTC.

This clonotype was recorded at least ten times. This chain uses TRBV12-3 or TRBV12-4 with TRBJ1-2, with TRBD1 matching over 9 bases. Trimming cost V 6 bases and J 5 bases; bases outside gene matches: 10. CDR3 length: 15 residues. The CDR3 DNA follows: TGTGCCAGCAGCAGAGGACAGGGGCGACAATATGGCTACACCTTC. Translated, it gives CASSRGQGRQYGYTF.

The sample holds a few counts of this clonotype. The chain joins TRBV7-3 to TRBJ2-3; possibly TRBD2 for D (6 bases). The ends were cut back, 7 bases at V and 6 bases at J, with 26 bases in the middle. CDR3 size: 17 residues. The germline gives CDR1 SGHTA, CDR2 FQGTGA. CDR3 protein: CASTSLLRETYKDTQYF. CDR3 sequence (DNA): TGTGCCAGCACCTCCCTCCTCCGGGAGACATATAAGGATACGCAGTATTTT.

This clonotype was counted ten times or more. This chain connects TRBV7-3 to TRBJ1-6; D gene unclear. CDR1 is SGHTA and CDR2 is FQGTGA in the germline V gene. CDR3 length: 13 residues. V lost 5 bases, J lost 5 bases, and 7 bases lay in between. CDR3 sequence reads: CASSPTNNSPLHF. CDR3 sequence (DNA): TGTGCCAGCAGCCCCACTAATAATTCACCCCTCCACTTT.

A few counts support this clonotype. The CDR3 nucleotides are TGTGCCAGCAGCCAGGACCCCGGGACAGGGTTAACTGAAGCTTTCTTT. Its protein product is CASSQDPGTGLTEAFF. The chain recombines TRBV3-1 with TRBJ1-1, with 9 bases that match TRBD1. This CDR3 region has 16 residues. CDR1 and CDR2 from the germline V gene are LGHDT and YNNKEL (reference sequence). V shed 3 bases, J shed 5 bases, and the junction held 10 bases outside the gene matches.

This clonotype was detected ten times or more. The rearrangement uses TRBV29-1 and TRBJ1-1; D is unresolved. Trimming took off 3 bases at V and 5 bases at J, with 10 bases between the two ends. CDR3 length equals 12 residues. In germline, CDR1 is SQVTM, CDR2 ANQGSEA. The chain's CDR3 is CSVDGRGTEAFF. In DNA, the CDR3 is TGCAGCGTTGATGGCAGAGGGACTGAAGCTTTCTTT.

This clonotype appeared many times. The chain employs TRBV29-1 and TRBJ1-1; D gene uncertain. Trimming stripped 0 bases from V and 1 base from J, with 3 bases between. Germline CDR1 reads SQVTM; CDR2 reads ANQGSEA. This CDR3 is 12 amino acids long. The CDR3 sequence is CSVEEGNTEAFF. The CDR3 DNA follows: TGCAGCGTTGAAGAAGGGAACACTGAAGCTTTCTTT.

The chain joins TRBV6-2 or TRBV6-3 to TRBJ1-4, with a tentative D call TRBD1 (6 bases). V was shortened by 6 bases and J by 5 bases, with 13 bases between the two germline ends. The CDR3 contains 14 residues. Germline V gives CDR1 MNHEY, CDR2 SVGEGT. The CDR3 reads CASSQQGRNEKLFF. The DNA for the CDR3 is TGTGCCAGCAGCCAACAGGGAAGGAATGAAAAACTGTTTTTT.

The genes are TRBV12-3 or TRBV12-4 and TRBJ2-5, with D maybe TRBD1 (5 bases). The CDR3 runs to 13 residues. Trimming removed 6 bases from V and 5 bases from J, with 13 bases in between. CDR3 in amino acids: CASRIGALETQYF. As DNA, the CDR3 is TGTGCCAGCAGAATAGGGGCATTGGAGACCCAGTACTTC.

This clonotype came up a few times. The chain uses TRBV5-1 and TRBJ2-5; D may be TRBD1 (6 bases). This CDR3 is built from 12 residues. Looked up from germline, CDR1 is SGHRS and CDR2 is YFSETQ. V lost 1 base, J lost 5 bases, and 6 bases lay in between. The CDR3 region is CASSLRGETQYF. CDR3 in DNA: TGCGCCAGCAGCTTGAGGGGGGAGACCCAGTACTTC.

The V call is TRBV18, the J call TRBJ1-3; D gene unclear. The CDR3 length is 16 residues. Trimming pared 6 bases from V and 3 bases from J, leaving 18 bases between. Germline V gene sequence: CDR1 KGHSH, CDR2 LQKENI. The CDR3: CASSLTGSPDGNTIYF. The CDR3 DNA reads TGTGCCAGCTCTCTGACTGGTTCACCAGATGGAAACACCATATATTTT.